This T cell receptor beta chain emerged from a study of Graves' ophthalmopathy and Graves' hyperthyroidism (dated by TCRdb to 2017 to 2018). About the study as a whole: Peripheral blood was collected at initial diagnosis, prior to any treatment. To tell Graves' ophthalmopathy apart from Graves' hyperthyroidism, and to predict which patients would progress to ophthalmopathy, the study relied on TCR beta repertoire signatures. In total, approximately 130 blood samples were TCR-sequenced: 43 ophthalmopathy, some 75 hyperthyroidism and about 17 hyperthyroidism-to-ophthalmopathy patients. To explore V-J signatures that distinguish ophthalmopathy from hyperthyroidism, a discovery set of 100 patients was enrolled, made up of roughly 41 with ophthalmopathy and 57 with stable hyperthyroidism. An independent validation cohort comprised some 18 hyperthyroidism patients and 15 to 17 patients who later progressed from hyperthyroidism to ophthalmopathy. In roughly 6 hyperthyroidism patients, T-cell repertoires of thyroid tissue and blood were compared. Following sampling, methimazole starting at 30 mg daily was administered to hyperthyroidism patients, and high-dose intravenous methylprednisolone was administered to ophthalmopathy patients. The approximately 98 discovery patients were randomly divided into training and test sets at a 7:3 ratio. General study outcomes and caveats: Sample size was not predetermined statistically, and investigators were not blinded to group allocation. Most expanded thyroid clonotypes with frequency above 0.001 were also detected in blood, suggesting blood repertoires may reflect the thyroid immune response. In validation, the model predicted ophthalmopathy progression with about 71% sensitivity and approximately 78% specificity; eleven to twelve predicted patients were CT-confirmed with GO in a median of approximately 6.5 months. In cross-validation, the 13-signature model distinguished ophthalmopathy from stable hyperthyroidism with about 90% sensitivity and roughly 81% specificity, and in the test set the corresponding values were roughly 80% and 75%.

As encoded in the germline V gene, CDR1 is SGHVS while CDR2 is FNYEAQ. The CDR3 numbers 15 residues from cysteine through phenylalanine. Only the CDR3 region is kept as DNA, spanning 45 bases read in frame from base 1. For this chain, trimming is 1 base at the V end and 2 bases at the J end, and the number of junction bases without a gene match is 5. For repertoire sequencing, the TCR beta CDR3 regions were amplified from RNA transcripts. The first round of RT-PCR was done with HTBI primers and the Qiagen OneStep RT-PCR kit, and was followed by a second round of multiplex PCR, then size selection and purification. Sequencing of the libraries was carried out on an Illumina HiSeq2000 in paired-end mode with 100 bp reads. On the study's bioinformatics: Reads were processed with SOAPnuke, discarding reads with adapters, uncalled bases, mean Phred below 15, or no exact constant-primer or identifier match. COPE v1.2.5 was used to merge the high-quality paired reads. Clonotypes were defined as unique nucleotide sequences and were aligned to IMGT TRB V, D and J references using MiTCR v1.1. Analysis was restricted to V-J combinations with a frequency above 0.0001, which covered roughly 99% of repertoires. A TCR clonal expansion and chaos score per V-J combination was defined as the ratio of F50 clonal expansion to chaos observed in the TCRdist matrix. Welch's t-statistics and random forest were used to reduce the features to about twelve V-J combinations, which were then used as input to a naive Bayes classifier. Thyroid-blood repertoire similarity was quantified with the Morisita-Horn index. TCRdb reanalyzed the raw reads on its own, using fastp at Q25 for trimming and MiXCR for clone calling, and kept in-frame beta chains. A single entry per CDR3 protein holds the most common genes and DNA from its merged rows. TCRdb's processing, not the authors', yielded these V and J calls. The sample has around 400,000 distinct CDR3 sequences on record, around 19% of them singletons. The leading ten clones occupy roughly 1.6% of the sample.

The ophthalmopathy patients had moderately to severely active disease, with a Clinical Activity Score of 3 or higher, a NOSPECS grade of 4 or higher, and a disease duration of less than 3 months. Patients with other autoimmune diseases, uncontrolled infections, pregnancy or lactation were excluded. Clinical symptoms, serum thyroxine, TRAb, thyroid ultrasound and orbital computed tomography formed the basis of the diagnosis. Using Ficoll-Paque density gradient centrifugation, PBMCs were isolated from 8.5 to 10 ml of fresh peripheral blood. Trizol reagent was used to extract the total RNA, and its quality was then checked on an Agilent 2100 Bioanalyzer. At least ten counts were recorded for this clonotype. Its antigen target is currently unknown. The input lacks base qualities; no much larger clone sits a single base away.

The sample consisted of peripheral blood. The clonotype comes from a woman under 30 with Graves' ophthalmopathy. Donor details come from another sample of the same person, matched by shared clones. The chain couples TRBV7-6 to TRBJ2-7, and 7 junctional nucleotides match TRBD2. The base sequence is TGTGCCAGCAGCTTAGAGGGGACTACGACCTACGAGCAGTACTTC. This encodes CASSLEGTTTYEQYF.